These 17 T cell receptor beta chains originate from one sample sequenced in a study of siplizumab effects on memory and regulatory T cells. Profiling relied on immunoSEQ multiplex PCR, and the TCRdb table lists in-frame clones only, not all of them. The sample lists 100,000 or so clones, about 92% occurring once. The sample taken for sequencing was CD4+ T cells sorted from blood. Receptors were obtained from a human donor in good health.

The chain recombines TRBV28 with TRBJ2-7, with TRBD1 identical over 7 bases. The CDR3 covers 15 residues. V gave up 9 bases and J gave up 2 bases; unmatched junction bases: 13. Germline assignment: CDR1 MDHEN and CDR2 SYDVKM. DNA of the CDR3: TGTGCCAGTAACCGTCGACAGGGTCCACCCTACGAGCAGTACTTC. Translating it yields CASNRRQGPPYEQYF.

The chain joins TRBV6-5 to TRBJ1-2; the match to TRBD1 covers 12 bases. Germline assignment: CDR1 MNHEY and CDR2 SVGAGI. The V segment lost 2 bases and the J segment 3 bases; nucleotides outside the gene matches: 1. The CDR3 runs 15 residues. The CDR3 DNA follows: TGTGCCAGCAGTTACGGGACAGGGGGCCACTATGGCTACACCTTC. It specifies CASSYGTGGHYGYTF.

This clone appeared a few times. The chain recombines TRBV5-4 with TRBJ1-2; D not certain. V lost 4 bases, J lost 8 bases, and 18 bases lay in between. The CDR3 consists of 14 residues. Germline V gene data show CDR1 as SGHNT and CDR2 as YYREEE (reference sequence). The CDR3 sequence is CASSLEREGKGYTF. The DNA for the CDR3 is TGTGCCAGCAGCCTCGAACGTGAAGGGAAGGGCTACACCTTC.

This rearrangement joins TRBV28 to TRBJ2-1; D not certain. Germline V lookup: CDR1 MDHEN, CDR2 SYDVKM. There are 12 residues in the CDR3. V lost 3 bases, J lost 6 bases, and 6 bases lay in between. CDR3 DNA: TGTGCCAGCAGTTTTTGGGCCAATGAGCAGTTCTTC. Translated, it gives CASSFWANEQFF.

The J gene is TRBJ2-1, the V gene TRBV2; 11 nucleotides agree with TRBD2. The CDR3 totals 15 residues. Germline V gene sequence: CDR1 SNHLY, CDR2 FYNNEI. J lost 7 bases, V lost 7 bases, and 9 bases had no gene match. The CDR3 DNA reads TGTGCCAGCACCACACTTAGCGGGAGGGGAAATGAGCAGTTCTTC. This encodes CASTTLSGRGNEQFF.

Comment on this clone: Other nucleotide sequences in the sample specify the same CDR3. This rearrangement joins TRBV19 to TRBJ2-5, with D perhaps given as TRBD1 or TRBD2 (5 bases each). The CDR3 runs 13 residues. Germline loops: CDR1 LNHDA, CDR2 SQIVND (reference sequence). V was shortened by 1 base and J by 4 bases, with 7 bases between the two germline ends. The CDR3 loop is CASSIGGAETQYF. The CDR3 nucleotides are TGTGCCAGTAGTATAGGAGGGGCAGAGACCCAGTACTTC.

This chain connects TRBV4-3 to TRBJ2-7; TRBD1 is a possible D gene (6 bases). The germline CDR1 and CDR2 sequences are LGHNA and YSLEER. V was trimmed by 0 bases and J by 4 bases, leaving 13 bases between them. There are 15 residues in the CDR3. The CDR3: CASSQDRSGTYEQYF. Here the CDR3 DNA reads TGCGCCAGCAGCCAAGATAGGTCCGGGACATACGAGCAGTACTTC.

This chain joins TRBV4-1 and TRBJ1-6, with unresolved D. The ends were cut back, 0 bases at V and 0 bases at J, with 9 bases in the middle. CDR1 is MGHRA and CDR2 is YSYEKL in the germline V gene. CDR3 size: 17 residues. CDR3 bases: TGCGCCAGCAGCCAAGAGAACGGGCCCTCCTATAATTCACCCCTCCACTTT. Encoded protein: CASSQENGPSYNSPLHF.

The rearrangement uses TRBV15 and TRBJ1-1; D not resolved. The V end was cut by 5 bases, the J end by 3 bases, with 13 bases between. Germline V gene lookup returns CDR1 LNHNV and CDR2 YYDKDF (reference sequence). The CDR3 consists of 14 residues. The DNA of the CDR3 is TGTGCCACCAGCCCCATTACGGATTACACTGAAGCTTTCTTT. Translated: CATSPITDYTEAFF.

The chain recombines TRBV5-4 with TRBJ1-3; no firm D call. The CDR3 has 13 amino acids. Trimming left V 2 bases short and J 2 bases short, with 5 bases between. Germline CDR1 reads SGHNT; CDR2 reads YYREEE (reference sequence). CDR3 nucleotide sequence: TGTGCCAGCAGCTTTGACCCTGGAAACACCATATATTTT. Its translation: CASSFDPGNTIYF.

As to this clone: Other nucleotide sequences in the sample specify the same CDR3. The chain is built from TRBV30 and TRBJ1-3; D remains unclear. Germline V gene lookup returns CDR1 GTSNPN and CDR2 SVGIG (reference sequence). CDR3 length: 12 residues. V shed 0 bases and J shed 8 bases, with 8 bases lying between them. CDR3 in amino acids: CAWSVGGDTIYF. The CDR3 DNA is TGTGCCTGGAGTGTAGGAGGTGACACCATATATTTT.

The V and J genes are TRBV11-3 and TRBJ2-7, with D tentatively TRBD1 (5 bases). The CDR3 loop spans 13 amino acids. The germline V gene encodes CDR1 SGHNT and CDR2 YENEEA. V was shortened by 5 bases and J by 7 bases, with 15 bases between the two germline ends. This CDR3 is CASSGTQGGEQYF. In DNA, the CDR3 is TGTGCCAGCAGCGGAACCCAGGGTGGGGAGCAGTACTTC. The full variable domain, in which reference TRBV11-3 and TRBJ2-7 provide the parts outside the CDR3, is EAGVVQSPRYKIIEKKQPVAFWCNPISGHNTLYWYLQNLGQGPELLIRYENEEAVDDSQLPKDRFSAERLKGVDSTLKIQPAELGDSAVYLCASSGTQGGEQYFGPGTRLTVT.

CDR3 DNA sequence: TGTGCCACCAGCAGGGGAAGGCAGTCCTACGAGCAGTACTTC. It translates to CATSRGRQSYEQYF. This chain connects TRBV15 to TRBJ2-7; D remains unclear. V was clipped by 3 bases and J by 1 base, with 10 bases between them. The CDR3 is 14 amino acids. Germline CDR1 reads LNHNV; CDR2 reads YYDKDF (reference sequence). The whole variable domain, filled in from reference TRBV15 and TRBJ2-7, reads DAMVIQNPRYQVTQFGKPVTLSCSQTLNHNVMYWYQQKSSQAPKLLFHYYDKDFNNEADTPDNFQSRRPNTSFCFLDIRSPGLGDTAMYLCATSRGRQSYEQYFGPGTRLTVT.

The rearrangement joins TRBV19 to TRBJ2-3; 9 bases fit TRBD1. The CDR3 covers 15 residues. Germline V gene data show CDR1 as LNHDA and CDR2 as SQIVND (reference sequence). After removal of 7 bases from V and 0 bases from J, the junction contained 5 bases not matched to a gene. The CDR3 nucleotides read TGTGCCAGTACGGGACAGGGTCTTAGCACAGATACGCAGTATTTT. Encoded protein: CASTGQGLSTDTQYF.

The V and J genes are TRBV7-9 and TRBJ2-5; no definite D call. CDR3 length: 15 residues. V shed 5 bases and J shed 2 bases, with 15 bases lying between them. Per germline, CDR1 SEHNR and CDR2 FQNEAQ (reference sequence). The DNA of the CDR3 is TGTGCCAGCAGCCCAGTTTCAACGTATCAAGAGACCCAGTACTTC. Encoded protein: CASSPVSTYQETQYF. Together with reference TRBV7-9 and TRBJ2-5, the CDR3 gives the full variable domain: DTGVSQNPRHKITKRGQNVTFRCDPISEHNRLYWYRQTLGQGPEFLTYFQNEAQLEKSRLLSDRFSAERPKGSFSTLEIQRTEQGDSAMYLCASSPVSTYQETQYFGPGTRLLVL.

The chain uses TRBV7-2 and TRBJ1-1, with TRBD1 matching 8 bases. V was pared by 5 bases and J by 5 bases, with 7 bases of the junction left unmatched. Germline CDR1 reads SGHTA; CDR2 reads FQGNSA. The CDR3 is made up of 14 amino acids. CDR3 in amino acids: CASSKTGATTEAFF. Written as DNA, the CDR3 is TGTGCCAGCAGCAAGACAGGGGCGACTACTGAAGCTTTCTTT. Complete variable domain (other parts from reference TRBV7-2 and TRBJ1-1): GAGVSQSPSNKVTEKGKDVELRCDPISGHTALYWYRQSLGQGLEFLIYFQGNSAPDKSGLPSDRFSAERTGGSVSTLTIQRTQQEDSAVYLCASSKTGATTEAFFGQGTRLTVV.

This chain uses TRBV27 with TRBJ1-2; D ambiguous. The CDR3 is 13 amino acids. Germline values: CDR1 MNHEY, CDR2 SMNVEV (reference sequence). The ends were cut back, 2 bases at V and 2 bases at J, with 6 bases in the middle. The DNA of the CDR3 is TGTGCCAGCAGTTTAAACCTGAACTATGGCTACACCTTC. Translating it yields CASSLNLNYGYTF.